This passage covers 29 T cell receptor beta chains from one sample sequenced in a study of shared clonotypes between healthy human individuals. Assay used: immunoSEQ multiplex PCR; TCRdb lists only in-frame clones, some missing. The sample lists about 1.1 million clones, approximately 75% seen once, with 0.89% in the top ten. Sequencing was performed on memory CD4+ T cells from PBMCs. The sample's subset: CD45RA-negative fraction. The receptors originated from a man aged 18 to 29 in good health. Some clones in this sample may be carry-over from other donors' samples.

This rearrangement joins TRBV29-1 to TRBJ1-1; D call uncertain. CDR1 and CDR2 from the germline V gene are SQVTM and ANQGSEA. Deletions cut 3 bases from V and 11 bases from J, with 4 bases between. The CDR3 totals 8 residues. CDR3 residues: CSVDRAFF. CDR3 nucleotide sequence: TGCAGCGTTGACCGGGCTTTCTTT. The full variable domain, with the rest looked up from reference TRBV29-1 and TRBJ1-1, is SAVISQKPSRDICQRGTSLTIQCQVDSQVTMMFWYRQQPGQSLTLIATANQGSEATYESGFVIDKFPISRPNLTFSTLTVSNMSPEDSSIYLCSVDRAFFGQGTRLTVV.

This clone was recorded many times. This sequence joins TRBV29-1 and TRBJ1-5; D gene uncertain. The CDR3 is 13 amino acids. V was shortened by 4 bases and J by 6 bases, with 13 bases between the two germline ends. Per the germline V gene, CDR1 is SQVTM and CDR2 is ANQGSEA. The CDR3 reads CSVVERVGQPQHF. CDR3 nucleotides: TGCAGCGTTGTTGAGAGGGTGGGTCAGCCCCAGCATTTT.

Concerning this clone: Distinct nucleotide sequences in the sample also encode this CDR3. The genes are TRBV7-8 and TRBJ1-5, with 7 bases matching TRBD1. The trim removed 6 bases at V and 1 base at J, leaving 9 bases unmatched. This CDR3 is 16 amino acids long. Germline V gene data show CDR1 as SGHVS and CDR2 as FQNEAQ. The CDR3 region has the DNA TGTGCCAGCAGTACCCTTGGGACAGTAAGCAATCAGCCCCAGCATTTT. Translation: CASSTLGTVSNQPQHF.

About this clone: Other nucleotide sequences from this sample produce the same CDR3. The gene calls are TRBV5-1 and TRBJ2-5; D not certain. This CDR3 region has 14 residues. Trimming stripped 0 bases from V and 4 bases from J, with 10 bases between. Germline V gene data show CDR1 as SGHRS and CDR2 as YFSETQ. DNA for the CDR3: TGCGCCAGCAGCTTGGGCGCAGGACCAGAGACCCAGTACTTC. Encoded protein: CASSLGAGPETQYF.

The J gene is TRBJ1-5, the V gene TRBV27; perhaps TRBD1 as D (5 bases). This CDR3 contains 16 residues. V lost 5 bases and J lost 6, with 20 bases in between. Germline CDR1 reads MNHEY; CDR2 reads SMNVEV (reference sequence). In DNA form, the CDR3 reads TGTGCCAGCAGTCTAAAACCCGGGGTGGGGGTTCAGCCCCAGCATTTT. The encoded protein is CASSLKPGVGVQPQHF.

The chain has TRBV6-5 and TRBJ1-2; weak D call: TRBD1 (5 bases). The CDR3 runs 13 residues. CDR1 is MNHEY and CDR2 is SVGAGI in the germline V gene. The V gene lost 10 bases and the J gene lost 5 bases, with 17 bases spanning the gap. The CDR3 loop reads CATRRGREYGYTF. The CDR3 DNA reads as TGTGCCACAAGGAGGGGACGGGAGTATGGCTACACCTTC.

With respect to this clone: Germline and junction disagree at one end, which may indicate a read error. J is TRBJ1-2 and V is TRBV28, with TRBD1 matching 7 bases. Germline V gene sequence: CDR1 MDHEN, CDR2 SYDVKM. The CDR3 contains 15 residues. CDR3 in amino acids: CANSEGQVGSHGYTF. In DNA, the CDR3 is TGTGCCAACAGTGAAGGACAGGTTGGAAGCCATGGCTACACCTTC.

The rearrangement joins TRBV18 to TRBJ2-7; 9 bases agree with TRBD1. The V and J ends lost 3 bases and 6 bases, in that order; junction bases with no gene match: 12. The germline CDR1 and CDR2 sequences are KGHSH and LQKENI. This CDR3 spans 16 amino acids. The CDR3 nucleotides are TGTGCCAGCTCACCTAATTCCGGGACAGGGTCGTCCGAGCAGTACTTC. Amino acids: CASSPNSGTGSSEQYF.

The V call is TRBV28, the J call TRBJ2-1; 12 nucleotides agree with TRBD2. CDR3 size: 17 residues. Trimming cost V 4 bases and J 2 bases; bases outside gene matches: 6. Germline CDR1 is MDHEN and CDR2 is SYDVKM. The CDR3 sequence: CASSSQTSGSTYNEQFF. In nucleotides, the CDR3 is TGTGCCAGCAGTTCCCAGACTAGCGGGAGTACCTACAATGAGCAGTTCTTC.

The chain has TRBV5-1 and TRBJ1-3; 7 bases fit TRBD1. The CDR3 sequence is 17 residues long. Per the germline V gene, CDR1 is SGHRS and CDR2 is YFSETQ. J was trimmed by 0 bases and V by 5 bases; bases with no gene match: 11. The CDR3 DNA is TGCGCCAGCAGTGAGGACAGGCCCTTTTCCTCTGGAAACACCATATATTTT. It codes for CASSEDRPFSSGNTIYF. Drawing the rest from reference TRBV5-1 and TRBJ1-3, the complete variable domain is KAGVTQTPRYLIKTRGQQVTLSCSPISGHRSVSWYQQTPGQGLQFLFEYFSETQRNKGNFPGRFSGRQFSNSRSEMNVSTLELGDSALYLCASSEDRPFSSGNTIYFGEGSWLTVV.

The chain has TRBV5-5 and TRBJ2-5; 8 nucleotides line up with TRBD2. There are 15 residues in the CDR3. J lost 4 bases, V lost 4 bases, and 9 bases had no gene match. Germline-derived CDR1 and CDR2 are SGHKS and YYEKEE (reference sequence). The CDR3 protein is CASSPLAEEGETQYF. The CDR3 nucleotides are TGTGCCAGCAGCCCACTAGCGGAGGAGGGAGAGACCCAGTACTTC.

In regard to this clone: This may be a read error: a much more frequent sequence differs by one nucleotide. V and J are TRBV6-1 and TRBJ2-7; TRBD1 agrees at 8 bases. Per the germline V gene, CDR1 is MNHNS and CDR2 is SASEGT. The CDR3 extends over 14 amino acids. V gave up 6 bases and J gave up 2 bases; unmatched junction bases: 6. This CDR3 reads CASRAGTGTYEQYF. CDR3 DNA: TGTGCCAGCAGGGCCGGGACAGGTACCTACGAGCAGTACTTC.

V usage is TRBV28 and J usage is TRBJ2-5; maybe TRBD2 (6 bases). The end of the DNA fits TRBJ2-7 better, so the J call may be wrong. The CDR3 loop spans 13 amino acids. Per germline, CDR1 MDHEN and CDR2 SYDVKM. Here the CDR3 reads CASSRGIPNEQYF. The CDR3 coding sequence is TGTGCCAGCAGCCGGGGGATCCCAAACGAGCAGTACTTC.

J is TRBJ2-5 and V is TRBV27, with unresolved D. The length of the CDR3 is 12 residues. V lost 8 bases and J 0 bases, leaving 7 bases between the germline ends. CDR1 and CDR2 (germline): MNHEY, SMNVEV (reference sequence). The CDR3 reads CASGRYQETQYF. The CDR3 DNA sequence: TGTGCCAGCGGCCGGTACCAAGAGACCCAGTACTTC.

The V call is TRBV4-1, the J call TRBJ1-5; D gene uncertain. CDR1 MGHRA and CDR2 YSYEKL come from the germline V gene. The CDR3 totals 18 residues. The V gene lost 1 base and the J gene lost 0 bases, with 16 bases spanning the gap. The CDR3 loop is CASSQVPGEVYSNQPQHF. The CDR3 nucleotides are TGCGCCAGCAGCCAAGTTCCGGGCGAAGTATATAGCAATCAGCCCCAGCATTTT.

The chain links TRBV4-3 to TRBJ2-2; 13 positions match TRBD2. The trim removed 4 bases at V and 7 bases at J, leaving 12 bases unmatched. Germline V lookup: CDR1 LGHNA, CDR2 YSLEER. The CDR3 runs 18 residues. The CDR3 loop reads CASSLGMGLAGFSGELFF. The CDR3 DNA follows: TGCGCCAGCAGCCTCGGGATGGGACTAGCGGGATTTAGCGGGGAGCTGTTTTTT.

The chain joins TRBV5-1 to TRBJ2-7; TRBD2 is a possible D gene (6 bases). The CDR3 is made up of 14 amino acids. With 7 bases removed from V and 4 bases from J, the gap between germline ends came to 18 bases. Germline CDR1 is SGHRS and CDR2 is YFSETQ. The CDR3 loop reads CASRYSGIEYEQYF. CDR3 bases: TGCGCCAGCCGCTATAGCGGAATCGAGTACGAGCAGTACTTC.

About this clone itself: This may arise from a read error, as a much more abundant clone is one base away. V is TRBV7-2 and J is TRBJ2-1; the D is unclear. V lost 1 base, J lost 0 bases, and 1 base lay in between. CDR1 and CDR2 from the germline V gene are SGHTA and FQGNSA. This CDR3 is 13 amino acids long. The CDR3 spells CASSLDSYNEQFF. The CDR3 nucleotides read TGTGCCAGCAGCTTAGACTCCTACAATGAGCAGTTCTTC.

This clone has only a few counts. This chain links TRBV2 with TRBJ1-4; D remains unclear. The V and J ends lost 2 bases and 8 bases respectively, with 6 bases between them. CDR3 length equals 12 residues. Germline loops: CDR1 SNHLY, CDR2 FYNNEI. DNA for the CDR3: TGTGCCAGCAGTGAACAGGTCGAAAAACTGTTTTTT. Its translation: CASSEQVEKLFF.

The chain recombines TRBV19 with TRBJ1-2; no clear D gene. The CDR3 covers 15 residues. V dropped 1 base and J dropped 3 bases, with 12 bases sitting between them. Germline CDR1 is LNHDA and CDR2 is SQIVND (reference sequence). CDR3 nucleotide sequence: TGTGCCAGTAGTATAGCCCCCTCGGGGTACTATGGCTACACCTTC. This sequence encodes CASSIAPSGYYGYTF.

The chain combines TRBV6-4 with TRBJ2-2; 7 bases fit TRBD2. V lost 5 bases and J lost 7; bases outside the gene matches: 4. Per the germline V gene, CDR1 is MRHNA and CDR2 is SNTAGT. The CDR3 runs to 13 residues. The DNA for the CDR3 is TGTGCCAGCAGTACTAGCGAATACGGGGAGCTGTTTTTT. This codes for CASSTSEYGELFF.

The chain employs TRBV11-2 and TRBJ2-3; D is unresolved. Trimming removed 2 bases at V and 3 bases at J, with 9 bases between. This CDR3 region has 14 residues. From germline, CDR1 is SGHAT and CDR2 FQNNGV. CDR3 in DNA: TGTGCCAGCAGCTTATGGGTGTGGACAGATACGCAGTATTTT. Translating it yields CASSLWVWTDTQYF.

The J gene is TRBJ2-7, the V gene TRBV11-2; D is possibly TRBD1 (6 bases). Per germline, CDR1 SGHAT and CDR2 FQNNGV. The CDR3 is 14 amino acids. Trimming pared 5 bases from V and 6 bases from J, leaving 17 bases between. The CDR3 is CASSLYLGAFEQYF. The DNA for the CDR3 is TGTGCCAGCAGCCTATACTTGGGGGCTTTCGAGCAGTACTTC.

V gene TRBV6-1 combines with J gene TRBJ1-2; D is unclear. In germline, CDR1 is MNHNS, CDR2 SASEGT. Trimming removed 6 bases from V and 1 base from J, with 12 bases in between. CDR3 size: 14 residues. The CDR3 region has the DNA TGTGCCAGCAGGTTAGTGGCGGATAACTATGGCTACACCTTC. It encodes CASRLVADNYGYTF.

V usage is TRBV21-1 and J usage is TRBJ2-7; the D call of TRBD2 is as the table states it, not checked on the DNA. TRBV21-1 is annotated as a pseudogene. The CDR3 covers 12 residues. The CDR3, as DNA: TGTGCCAGCAGCAAAGGACTATCCGAGCAGTACTTC. As protein: CASSKGLSEQYF.

To note about this clone: The sample carries other DNA sequences with the same CDR3. V is TRBV2 and J is TRBJ2-7; 8 nucleotides match TRBD1. Trimming at V came to 5 bases and at J to 0 bases, leaving 3 bases not matched to a gene. This CDR3 is built from 14 residues. The V gene's germline CDR1 is SNHLY and CDR2 FYNNEI. This CDR3 is CASSLTGGSYEQYF. The CDR3 region has the DNA TGTGCCAGCAGTTTAACAGGGGGCTCCTACGAGCAGTACTTC. The whole variable domain, filled in from reference TRBV2 and TRBJ2-7, reads EPEVTQTPSHQVTQMGQEVILRCVPISNHLYFYWYRQILGQKVEFLVSFYNNEISEKSEIFDDQFSVERPDGSNFTLKIRSTKLEDSAMYFCASSLTGGSYEQYFGPGTRLTVT.

The rearrangement uses TRBV5-1 and TRBJ1-5; TRBD1 matches at 7 bases. V gave up 3 bases and J gave up 5 bases; unmatched junction bases: 5. Germline CDR1 SGHRS, CDR2 YFSETQ. The CDR3 has 14 residues. The CDR3 region has the DNA TGCGCCAGCAGCTGGAAAACAGGGGATCAGCCCCAGCATTTT. This translates into CASSWKTGDQPQHF.

The V and J genes are TRBV28 and TRBJ2-7; 15 nucleotides line up with TRBD2. This CDR3 has 16 amino acids. The germline V gene has CDR1 MDHEN and CDR2 SYDVKM. V lost 2 bases, J lost 7 bases, and 6 bases stayed unmatched. The CDR3 DNA reads as TGTGCCAGCAGTTTAGTCGGGACTAGCGGGAGGTGGGAGCAGTACTTC. As protein: CASSLVGTSGRWEQYF. The full variable domain, its missing parts supplied by reference TRBV28 and TRBJ2-7, is DVKVTQSSRYLVKRTGEKVFLECVQDMDHENMFWYRQDPGLGLRLIYFSYDVKMKEKGDIPEGYSVSREKKERFSLILESASTNQTSMYLCASSLVGTSGRWEQYFGPGTRLTVT.

J is TRBJ1-1 and V is TRBV4-1; D remains unclear. Germline CDR1 and CDR2: MGHRA and YSYEKL. CDR3 length equals 15 residues. Between the trimmed V and J ends, which lost 4 bases and 3 bases, there was a span of 15 bases. The CDR3 DNA sequence: TGCGCCAGCAGCCGAGGACCGCCTGGGGACACTGAAGCTTTCTTT. Translating gives CASSRGPPGDTEAFF.